This record looks at one T cell receptor (beta chain) sequence and its context. Since a much larger clone is just one base distant, this may be a read error. TCRdb reprocessed the 5' RACE reads with MiXCR, giving one entry per CDR3 protein. The sample has approximately 440,000 distinct CDR3 sequences; about 19% are singletons. The data originate from a study of T-cell memory formation after mild COVID-19. Trimming cost V 7 bases and J 3 bases, with 10 bases left between them. CDR1 and CDR2 from the germline V gene are MNHEY and SVGEGT. The CDR3 sequence is 12 residues long. The specimen sequenced was PBMCs or a T cell subset sorted from them (not recorded which). This sequence joins TRBV6-2 or TRBV6-3 and TRBJ2-7; possibly TRBD1 for D (6 bases). The source of this sequence is an adult woman who had mild COVID-19 (a few samples of this study predate the infection). Cell type and time point are not known. CDR3 nucleotide sequence: TGTGCCAGCACCAGGGGATTCTACGAGCAGTACTTC. The encoded protein is CASTRGFYEQYF.